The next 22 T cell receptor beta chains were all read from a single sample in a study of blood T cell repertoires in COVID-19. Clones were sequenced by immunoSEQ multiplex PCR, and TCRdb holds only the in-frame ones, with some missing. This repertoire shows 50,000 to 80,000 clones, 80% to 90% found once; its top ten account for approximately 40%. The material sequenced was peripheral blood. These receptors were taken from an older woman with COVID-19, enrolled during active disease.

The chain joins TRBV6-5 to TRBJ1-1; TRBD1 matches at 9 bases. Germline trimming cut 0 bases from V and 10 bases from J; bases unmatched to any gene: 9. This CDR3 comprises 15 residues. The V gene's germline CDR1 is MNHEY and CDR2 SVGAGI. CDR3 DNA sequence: TGTGCCAGCAGTTACTCCGGGACAGGGCTTTCGGGAGCTTTCTTT. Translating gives CASSYSGTGLSGAFF.

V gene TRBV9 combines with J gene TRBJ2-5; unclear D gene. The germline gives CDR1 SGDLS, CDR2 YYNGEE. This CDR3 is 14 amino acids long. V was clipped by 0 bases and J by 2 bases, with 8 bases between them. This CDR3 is CASSVAVRQETQYF. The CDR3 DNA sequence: TGTGCCAGCAGCGTAGCTGTGAGGCAAGAGACCCAGTACTTC.

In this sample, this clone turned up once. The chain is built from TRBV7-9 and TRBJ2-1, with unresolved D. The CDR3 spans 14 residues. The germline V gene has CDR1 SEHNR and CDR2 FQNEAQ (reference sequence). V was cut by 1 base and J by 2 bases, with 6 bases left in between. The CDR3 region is CASSLVDTYNEQFF. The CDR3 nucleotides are TGTGCCAGCAGCTTAGTAGATACCTACAATGAGCAGTTCTTC.

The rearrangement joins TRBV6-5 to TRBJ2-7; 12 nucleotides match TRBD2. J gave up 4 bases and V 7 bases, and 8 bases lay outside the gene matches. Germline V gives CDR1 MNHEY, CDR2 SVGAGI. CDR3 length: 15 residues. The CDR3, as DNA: TGTGCCAGCACCGAATGGACTAGCGGGAAGTACGAGCAGTACTTC. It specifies CASTEWTSGKYEQYF.

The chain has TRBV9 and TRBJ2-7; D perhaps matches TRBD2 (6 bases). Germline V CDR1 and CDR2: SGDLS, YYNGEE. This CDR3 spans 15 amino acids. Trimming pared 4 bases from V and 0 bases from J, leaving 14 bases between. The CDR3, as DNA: TGTGCCAGCAGCACCCAGGAGCGGGCCTCCTACGAGCAGTACTTC. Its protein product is CASSTQERASYEQYF. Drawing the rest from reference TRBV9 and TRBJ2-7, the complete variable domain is DSGVTQTPKHLITATGQRVTLRCSPRSGDLSVYWYQQSLDQGLQFLIQYYNGEERAKGNILERFSAQQFPDLHSELNLSSLELGDSALYFCASSTQERASYEQYFGPGTRLTVT.

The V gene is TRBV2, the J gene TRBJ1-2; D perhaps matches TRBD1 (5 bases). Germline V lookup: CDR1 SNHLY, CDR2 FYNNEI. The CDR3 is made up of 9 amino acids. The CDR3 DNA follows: TGTAGTTTAGGGGAAGGCTACACCTTC. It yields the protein CSLGEGYTF.

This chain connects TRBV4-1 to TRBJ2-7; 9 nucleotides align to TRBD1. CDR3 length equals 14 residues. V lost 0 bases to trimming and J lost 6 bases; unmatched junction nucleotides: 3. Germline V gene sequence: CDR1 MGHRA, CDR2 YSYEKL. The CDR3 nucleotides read TGCGCCAGCAGCCAAGAAAACAGGGGGCGCGAGCAGTACTTC. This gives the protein CASSQENRGREQYF.

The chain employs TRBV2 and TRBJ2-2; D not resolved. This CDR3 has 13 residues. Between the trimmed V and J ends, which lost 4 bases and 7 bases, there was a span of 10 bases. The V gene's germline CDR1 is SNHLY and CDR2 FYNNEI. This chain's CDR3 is CASSVVAGGELFF. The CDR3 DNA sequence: TGTGCCAGCAGTGTTGTTGCCGGCGGGGAGCTGTTTTTT. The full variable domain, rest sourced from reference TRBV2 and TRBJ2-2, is EPEVTQTPSHQVTQMGQEVILRCVPISNHLYFYWYRQILGQKVEFLVSFYNNEISEKSEIFDDQFSVERPDGSNFTLKIRSTKLEDSAMYFCASSVVAGGELFFGEGSRLTVL.

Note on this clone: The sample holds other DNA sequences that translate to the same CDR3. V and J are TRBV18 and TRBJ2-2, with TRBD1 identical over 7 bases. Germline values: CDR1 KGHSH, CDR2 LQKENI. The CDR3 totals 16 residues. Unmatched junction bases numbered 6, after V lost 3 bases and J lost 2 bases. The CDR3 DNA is TGTGCCAGCTCACCCCCATCAGGGGGTAACACCGGGGAGCTGTTTTTT. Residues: CASSPPSGGNTGELFF. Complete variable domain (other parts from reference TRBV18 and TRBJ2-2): NAGVMQNPRHLVRRRGQEARLRCSPMKGHSHVYWYRQLPEEGLKFMVYLQKENIIDESGMPKERFSAEFPKEGPSILRIQQVVRGDSAAYFCASSPPSGGNTGELFFGEGSRLTVL.

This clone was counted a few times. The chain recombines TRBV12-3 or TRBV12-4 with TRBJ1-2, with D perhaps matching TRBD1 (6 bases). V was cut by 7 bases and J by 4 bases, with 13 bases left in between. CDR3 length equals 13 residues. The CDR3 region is CASTFTGSYGYTF. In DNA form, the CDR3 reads TGTGCCAGCACCTTTACAGGGAGCTATGGCTACACCTTC.

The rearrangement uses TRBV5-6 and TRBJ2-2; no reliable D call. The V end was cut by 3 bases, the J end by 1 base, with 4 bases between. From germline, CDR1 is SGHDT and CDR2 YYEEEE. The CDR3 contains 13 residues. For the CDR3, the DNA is TGTGCCAGCAGCTCGGGGAACACCGGGGAGCTGTTTTTT. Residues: CASSSGNTGELFF.

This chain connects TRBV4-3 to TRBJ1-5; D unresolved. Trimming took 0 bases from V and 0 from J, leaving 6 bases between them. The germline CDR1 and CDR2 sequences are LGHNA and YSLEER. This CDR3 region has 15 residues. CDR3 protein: CASSQDMSSNQPQHF. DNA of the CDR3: TGCGCCAGCAGCCAAGATATGTCTAGCAATCAGCCCCAGCATTTT.

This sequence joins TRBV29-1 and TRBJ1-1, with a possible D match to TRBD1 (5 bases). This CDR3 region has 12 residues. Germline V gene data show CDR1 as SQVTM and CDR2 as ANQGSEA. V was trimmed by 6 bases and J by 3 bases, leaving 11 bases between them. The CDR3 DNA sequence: TGCAGCGTAAAGGGGCTGGACACTGAAGCTTTCTTT. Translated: CSVKGLDTEAFF.

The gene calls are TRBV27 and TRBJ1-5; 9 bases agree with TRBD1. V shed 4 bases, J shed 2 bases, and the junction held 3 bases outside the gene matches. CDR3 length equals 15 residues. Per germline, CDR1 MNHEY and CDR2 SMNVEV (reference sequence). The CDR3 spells CASSSGQGGNQPQHF. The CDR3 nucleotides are TGTGCCAGCAGTTCGGGACAGGGAGGCAATCAGCCCCAGCATTTT.

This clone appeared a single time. The CDR3 sequence: CASSRTSGGETQYF. The DNA for the CDR3 is TGTGCCAGCAGCCGGACTAGCGGGGGGGAGACCCAGTACTTC. The genes are TRBV11-2 and TRBJ2-5; 14 bases are shared with TRBD2. Germline CDR1 reads SGHAT; CDR2 reads FQNNGV. With 5 bases clipped from V and 5 bases from J, the junction kept 1 base outside the gene matches. This CDR3 region has 14 residues.

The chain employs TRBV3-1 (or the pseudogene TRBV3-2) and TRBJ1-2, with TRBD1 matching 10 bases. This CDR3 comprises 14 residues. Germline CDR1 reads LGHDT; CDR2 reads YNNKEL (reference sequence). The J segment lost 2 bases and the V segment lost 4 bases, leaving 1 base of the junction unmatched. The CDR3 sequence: CASSLGQGNYGYTF. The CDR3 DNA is TGTGCCAGCAGCCTGGGACAGGGGAACTATGGCTACACCTTC.

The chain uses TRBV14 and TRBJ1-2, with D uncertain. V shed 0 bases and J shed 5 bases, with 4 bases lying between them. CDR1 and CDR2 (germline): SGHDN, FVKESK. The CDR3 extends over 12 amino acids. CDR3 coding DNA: TGTGCCAGCAGCCAAGACAGTTATGGCTACACCTTC. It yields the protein CASSQDSYGYTF.

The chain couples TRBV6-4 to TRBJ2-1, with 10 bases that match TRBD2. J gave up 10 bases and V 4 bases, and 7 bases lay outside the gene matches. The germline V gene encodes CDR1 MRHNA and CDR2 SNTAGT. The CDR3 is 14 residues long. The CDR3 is CASSGLAGVGEQFF. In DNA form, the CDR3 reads TGTGCCAGCAGTGGCCTAGCGGGAGTAGGGGAGCAGTTCTTC.

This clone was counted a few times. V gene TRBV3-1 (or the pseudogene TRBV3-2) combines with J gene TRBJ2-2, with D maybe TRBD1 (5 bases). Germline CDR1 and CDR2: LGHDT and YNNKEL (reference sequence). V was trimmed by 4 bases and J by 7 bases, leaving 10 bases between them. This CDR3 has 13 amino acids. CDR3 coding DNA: TGTGCCAGCAGCCGAGAAGGGGTCGGGGAGCTGTTTTTT. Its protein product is CASSREGVGELFF.

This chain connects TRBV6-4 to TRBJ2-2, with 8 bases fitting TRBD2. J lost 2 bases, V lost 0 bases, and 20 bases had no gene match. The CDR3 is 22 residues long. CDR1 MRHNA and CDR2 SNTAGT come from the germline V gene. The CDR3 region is CASSDSAGGTNLLLKNTGELFF. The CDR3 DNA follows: TGTGCCAGCAGTGACTCGGCGGGGGGAACCAATCTACTCTTAAAAAACACCGGGGAGCTGTTTTTT.

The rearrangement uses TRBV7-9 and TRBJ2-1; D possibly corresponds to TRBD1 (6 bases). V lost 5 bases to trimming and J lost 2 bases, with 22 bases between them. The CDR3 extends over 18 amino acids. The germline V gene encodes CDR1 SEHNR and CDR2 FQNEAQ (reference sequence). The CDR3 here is CASSPSGGRGPPYNEQFF. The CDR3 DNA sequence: TGTGCCAGCAGCCCCAGTGGGGGCAGGGGACCCCCCTACAATGAGCAGTTCTTC.

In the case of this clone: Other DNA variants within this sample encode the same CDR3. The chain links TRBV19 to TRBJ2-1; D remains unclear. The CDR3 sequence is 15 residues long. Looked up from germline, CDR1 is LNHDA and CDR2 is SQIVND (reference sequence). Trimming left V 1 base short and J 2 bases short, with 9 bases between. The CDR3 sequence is CASSIGSGPYNEQFF. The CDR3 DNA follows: TGTGCCAGTAGTATAGGATCAGGCCCCTACAATGAGCAGTTCTTC.